Ten or more counts support the clone carrying this T cell receptor (beta chain). Authors of the study amplified TCR beta CDR3 regions from RNA transcripts. TCR CDR3 underwent first-round RT-PCR with the HTBI primer set. TCRdb called the multiplex PCR reads again in MiXCR, with one record for every CDR3 protein. The top ten clones hold approximately 11% of a sample with about 520,000 distinct CDR3 sequences, approximately 25% of them seen once. Fresh 10 ml peripheral blood yielded PBMCs. These data originate in a study of T cells in Graves' hyperthyroidism and ophthalmopathy. What was sequenced was blood. The TCR was taken from a woman in her thirties with Graves' ophthalmopathy.

CDR3: CAWTPYGGRNYGYTF. The CDR3 DNA reads as TGTGCCTGGACCCCATATGGGGGGCGCAACTATGGCTACACCTTC. The rearrangement links TRBV30 to TRBJ1-2, with D possibly being TRBD1 (6 bases). CDR1 and CDR2 from the germline V gene are GTSNPN and SVGIG (reference sequence). This CDR3 comprises 15 residues. Trimming stripped 4 bases from V and 2 bases from J, with 17 bases between. Filled out from reference TRBV30 and TRBJ1-2, the complete variable domain reads SQTIHQWPATLVQPVGSPLSLECTVEGTSNPNLYWYRQAAGRGLQLLFYSVGIGQISSEVPQNLSASRPQDRQFILSSKKLLLSDSGFYLCAWTPYGGRNYGYTFGSGTRLTVV.